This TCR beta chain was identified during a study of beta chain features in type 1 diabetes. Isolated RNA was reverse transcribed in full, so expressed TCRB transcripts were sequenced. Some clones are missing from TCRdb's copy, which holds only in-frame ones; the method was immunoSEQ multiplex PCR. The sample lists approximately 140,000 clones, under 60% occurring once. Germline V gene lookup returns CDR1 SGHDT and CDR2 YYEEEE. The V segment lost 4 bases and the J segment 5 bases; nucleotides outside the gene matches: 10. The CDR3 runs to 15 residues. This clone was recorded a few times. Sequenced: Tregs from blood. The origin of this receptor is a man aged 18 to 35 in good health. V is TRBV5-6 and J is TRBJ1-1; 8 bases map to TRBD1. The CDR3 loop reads CASSTRGQGLTEAFF. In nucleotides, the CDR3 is TGTGCCAGCAGCACCAGAGGACAGGGACTGACTGAAGCTTTCTTT.